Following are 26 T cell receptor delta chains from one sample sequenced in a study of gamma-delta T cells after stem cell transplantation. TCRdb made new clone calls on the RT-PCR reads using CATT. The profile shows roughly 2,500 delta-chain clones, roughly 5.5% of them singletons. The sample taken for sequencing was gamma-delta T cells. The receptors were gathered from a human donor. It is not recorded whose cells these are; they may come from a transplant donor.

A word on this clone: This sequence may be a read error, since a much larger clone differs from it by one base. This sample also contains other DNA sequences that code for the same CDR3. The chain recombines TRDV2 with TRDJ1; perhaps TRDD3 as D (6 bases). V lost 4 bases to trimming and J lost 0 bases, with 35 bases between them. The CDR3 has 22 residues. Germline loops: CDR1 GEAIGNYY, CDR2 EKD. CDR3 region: CACDGLQTGLPVGSGYTDKLIF. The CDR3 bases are TGTGCCTGTGATGGACTCCAGACTGGGCTTCCCGTGGGTTCAGGGTACACCGATAAACTCATCTTT.

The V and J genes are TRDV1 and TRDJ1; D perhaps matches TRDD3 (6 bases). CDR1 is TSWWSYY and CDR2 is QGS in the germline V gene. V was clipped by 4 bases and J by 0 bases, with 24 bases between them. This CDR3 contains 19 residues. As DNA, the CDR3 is TGTGCTCTTGGGGGAGTAGCGATCAGGGGATCCACTAACACCGATAAACTCATCTTT. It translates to CALGGVAIRGSTNTDKLIF.

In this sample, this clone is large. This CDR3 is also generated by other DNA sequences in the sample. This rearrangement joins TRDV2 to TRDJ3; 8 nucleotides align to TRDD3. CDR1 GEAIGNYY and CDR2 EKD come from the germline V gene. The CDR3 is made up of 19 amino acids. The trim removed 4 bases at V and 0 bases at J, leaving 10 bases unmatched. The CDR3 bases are TGTGCCTGTGATGACACTGGGGGGCCAAGCTCCTGGGACACCCGACAGATGTTTTTC. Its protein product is CACDDTGGPSSWDTRQMFF.

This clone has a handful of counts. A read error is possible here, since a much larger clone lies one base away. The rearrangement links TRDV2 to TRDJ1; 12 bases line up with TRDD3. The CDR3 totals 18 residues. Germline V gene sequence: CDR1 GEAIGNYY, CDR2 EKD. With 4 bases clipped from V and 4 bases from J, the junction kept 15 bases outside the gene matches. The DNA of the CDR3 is TGTGCCTGTGATGGACTCCTACTGGGGGATACTCTCATCGATAAACTCATCTTT. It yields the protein CACDGLLLGDTLIDKLIF.

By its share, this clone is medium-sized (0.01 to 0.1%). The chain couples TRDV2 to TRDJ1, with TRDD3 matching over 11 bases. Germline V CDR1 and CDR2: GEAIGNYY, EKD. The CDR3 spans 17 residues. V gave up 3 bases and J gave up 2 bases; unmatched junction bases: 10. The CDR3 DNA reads TGTGCCTGTGACTCCGTCCTGGGGGATACTGGGACCGATAAACTCATCTTT. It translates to CACDSVLGDTGTDKLIF.

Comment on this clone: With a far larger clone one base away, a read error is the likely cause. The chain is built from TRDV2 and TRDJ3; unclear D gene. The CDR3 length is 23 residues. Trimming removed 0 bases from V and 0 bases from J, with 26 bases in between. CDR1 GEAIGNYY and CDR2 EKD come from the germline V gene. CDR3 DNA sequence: TGTGCCTGTGACACCGTAGCCAGAGGATGGGAGAAACACAGCTCCTGGGACACCCGACAGATGTTTTTC. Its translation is CACDTVARGWEKHSSWDTRQMFF.

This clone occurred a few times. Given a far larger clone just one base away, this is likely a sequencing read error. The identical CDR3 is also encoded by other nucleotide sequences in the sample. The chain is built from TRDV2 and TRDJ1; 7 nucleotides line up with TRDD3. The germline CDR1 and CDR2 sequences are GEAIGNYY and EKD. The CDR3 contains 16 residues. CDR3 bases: TGTGCCTGCGACACCCTCAATCGGGATACCACCGATAAACTCATCTTT. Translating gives CACDTLNRDTTDKLIF.

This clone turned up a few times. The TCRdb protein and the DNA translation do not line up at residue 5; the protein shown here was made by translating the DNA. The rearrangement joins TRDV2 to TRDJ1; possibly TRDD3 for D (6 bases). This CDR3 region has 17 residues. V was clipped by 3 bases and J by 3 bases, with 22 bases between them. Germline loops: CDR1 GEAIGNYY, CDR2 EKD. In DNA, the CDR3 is TGTGCCTGTGACGCCGTATCGGGGGACAGACCGCCCGATAAACTCATCTTT. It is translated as CACDAVSGDRPPDKLIF.

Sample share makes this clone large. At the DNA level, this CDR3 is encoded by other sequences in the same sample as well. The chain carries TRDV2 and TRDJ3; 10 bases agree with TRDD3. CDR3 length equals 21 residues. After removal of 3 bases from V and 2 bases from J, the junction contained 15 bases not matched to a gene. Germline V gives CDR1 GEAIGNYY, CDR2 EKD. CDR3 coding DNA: TGTGCCTGTGACCCCATTGAGATGGGGGATACTCGACCCTGGGACACCCGACAGATGTTTTTC. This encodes CACDPIEMGDTRPWDTRQMFF.

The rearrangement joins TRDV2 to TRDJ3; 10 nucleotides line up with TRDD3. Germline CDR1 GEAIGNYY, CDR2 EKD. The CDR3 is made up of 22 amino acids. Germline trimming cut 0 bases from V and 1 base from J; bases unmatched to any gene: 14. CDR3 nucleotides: TGTGCCTGTGACACCGTGTGGAGGACTGGGGGATCTCAGTCCTGGGACACCCGACAGATGTTTTTC. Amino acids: CACDTVWRTGGSQSWDTRQMFF.

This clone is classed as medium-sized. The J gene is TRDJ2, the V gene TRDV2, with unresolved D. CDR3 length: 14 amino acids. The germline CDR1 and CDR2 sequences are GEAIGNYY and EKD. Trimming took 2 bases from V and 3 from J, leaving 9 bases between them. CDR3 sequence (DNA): TGTGCCTGTGACAGGGTGGGAATGACAGCACAACTCTTCTTT. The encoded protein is CACDRVGMTAQLFF.

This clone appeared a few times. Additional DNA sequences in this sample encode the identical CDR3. The CDR3 DNA is TGTGCTCTTGGGGAGACTCCCTATCATAAACCCGGGTGGGGAATGTACACCGATAAACTCATCTTT. This codes for CALGETPYHKPGWGMYTDKLIF. V and J are TRDV1 and TRDJ1; D might be TRDD3 (5 bases). Per the germline V gene, CDR1 is TSWWSYY and CDR2 is QGS. Trimming pared 3 bases from V and 0 bases from J, leaving 32 bases between. The CDR3 totals 22 residues.

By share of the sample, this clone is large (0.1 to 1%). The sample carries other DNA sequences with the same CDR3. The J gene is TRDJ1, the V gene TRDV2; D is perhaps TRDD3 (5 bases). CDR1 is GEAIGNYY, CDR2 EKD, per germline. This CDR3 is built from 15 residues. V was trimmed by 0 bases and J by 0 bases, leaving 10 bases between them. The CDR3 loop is CACDTVGSYTDKLIF. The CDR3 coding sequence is TGTGCCTGTGACACCGTGGGATCCTACACCGATAAACTCATCTTT.

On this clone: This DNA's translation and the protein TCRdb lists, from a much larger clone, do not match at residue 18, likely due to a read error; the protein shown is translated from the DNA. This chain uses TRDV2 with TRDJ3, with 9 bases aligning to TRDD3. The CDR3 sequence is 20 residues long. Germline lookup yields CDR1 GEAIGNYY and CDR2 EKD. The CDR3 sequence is CACDSGNWGRPNWDTRQTFF. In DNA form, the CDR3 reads TGTGCCTGTGACAGCGGCAACTGGGGGAGACCTAATTGGGACACCCGACAGACGTTTTTC.

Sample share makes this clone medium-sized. The CDR3 loop reads CACDTLGEITDKLIF. CDR3 coding DNA: TGTGCCTGTGACACCCTGGGGGAGATCACCGATAAACTCATCTTT. V usage is TRDV2 and J usage is TRDJ1, with 8 bases lining up with TRDD3. Losses at the gene ends were 0 bases for V and 1 base for J; bases not matched to a gene: 3. Germline lookup yields CDR1 GEAIGNYY and CDR2 EKD. The CDR3 is 15 residues long.

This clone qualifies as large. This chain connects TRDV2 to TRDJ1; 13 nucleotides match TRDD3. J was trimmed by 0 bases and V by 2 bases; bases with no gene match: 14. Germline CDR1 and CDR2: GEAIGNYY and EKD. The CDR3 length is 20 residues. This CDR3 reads CACDSVLGDTEGPYTDKLIF. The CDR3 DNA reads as TGTGCCTGTGACAGCGTACTGGGGGATACGGAGGGCCCATACACCGATAAACTCATCTTT.

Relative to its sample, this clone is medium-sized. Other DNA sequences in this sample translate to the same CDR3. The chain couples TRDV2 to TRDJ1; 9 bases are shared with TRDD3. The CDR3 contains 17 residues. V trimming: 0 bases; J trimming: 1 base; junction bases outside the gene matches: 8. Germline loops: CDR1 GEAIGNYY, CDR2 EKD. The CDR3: CACDTVASGGSTDKLIF. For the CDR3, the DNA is TGTGCCTGTGACACCGTGGCCTCTGGGGGATCCACCGATAAACTCATCTTT.

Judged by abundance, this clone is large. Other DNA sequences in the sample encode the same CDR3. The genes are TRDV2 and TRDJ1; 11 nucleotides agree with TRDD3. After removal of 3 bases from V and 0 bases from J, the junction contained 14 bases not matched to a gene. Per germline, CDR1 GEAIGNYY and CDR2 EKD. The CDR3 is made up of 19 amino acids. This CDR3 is CACDPVLGDMGLYTDKLIF. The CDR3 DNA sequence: TGTGCCTGTGACCCGGTACTGGGGGATATGGGCCTGTACACCGATAAACTCATCTTT.

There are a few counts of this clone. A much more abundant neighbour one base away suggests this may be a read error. CDR3 loop: CACDPLGAQSWDTRQMFF. DNA of the CDR3: TGTGCCTGTGACCCCTTGGGAGCCCAATCCTGGGACACCCGACAGATGTTTTTC. V and J are TRDV2 and TRDJ3; D remains unclear. The germline V gene has CDR1 GEAIGNYY and CDR2 EKD. The germline V and J ends were trimmed by 3 bases and 1 base, with 15 bases remaining between them. This CDR3 comprises 18 residues.

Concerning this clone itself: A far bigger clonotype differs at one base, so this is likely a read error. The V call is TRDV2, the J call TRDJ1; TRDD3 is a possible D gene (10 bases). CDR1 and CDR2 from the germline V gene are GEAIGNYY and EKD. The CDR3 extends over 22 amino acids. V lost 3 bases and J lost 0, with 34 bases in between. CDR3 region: CACDPLPTRGIREEGYTDKLIF. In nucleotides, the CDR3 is TGTGCCTGTGACCCCCTTCCTACACGGGGGATACGAGAGGAGGGGTACACCGATAAACTCATCTTT.

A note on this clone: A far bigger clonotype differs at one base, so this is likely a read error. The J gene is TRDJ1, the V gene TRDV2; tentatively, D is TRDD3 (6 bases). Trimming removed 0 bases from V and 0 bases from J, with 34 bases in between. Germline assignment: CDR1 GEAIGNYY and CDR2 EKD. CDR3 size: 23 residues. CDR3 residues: CACDTVPSSTLVDTRSYTDKLIF. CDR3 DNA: TGTGCCTGTGACACCGTTCCCTCCAGTACGCTGGTGGATACCCGTTCGTACACCGATAAACTCATCTTT.

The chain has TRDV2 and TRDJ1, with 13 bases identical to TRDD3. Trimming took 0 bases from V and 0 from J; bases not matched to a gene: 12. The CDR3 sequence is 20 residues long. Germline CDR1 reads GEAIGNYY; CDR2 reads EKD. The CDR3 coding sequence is TGTGCCTGTGACACCATGGGACTGGGGGATACGTGGAGCTACACCGATAAACTCATCTTT. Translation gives CACDTMGLGDTWSYTDKLIF.

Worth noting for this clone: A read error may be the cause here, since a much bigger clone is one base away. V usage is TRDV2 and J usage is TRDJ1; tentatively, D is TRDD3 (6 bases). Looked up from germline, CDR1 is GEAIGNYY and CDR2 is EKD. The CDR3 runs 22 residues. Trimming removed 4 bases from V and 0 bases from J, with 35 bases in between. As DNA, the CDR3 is TGTGCCTGTGATGGACTCCAGACTGGGCTTCCCGTGGAGTCAGGGTACACCGATAAACTCATCTTT. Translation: CACDGLQTGLPVESGYTDKLIF.

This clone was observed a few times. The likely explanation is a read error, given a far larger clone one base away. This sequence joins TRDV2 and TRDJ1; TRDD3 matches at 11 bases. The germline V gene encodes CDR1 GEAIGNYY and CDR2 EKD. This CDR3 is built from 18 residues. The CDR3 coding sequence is TGTGCCTGTGACAGTATGGGGGATACGCACGGCGACACCGATAAATTCATCTTT. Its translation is CACDSMGDTHGDTDKFIF.

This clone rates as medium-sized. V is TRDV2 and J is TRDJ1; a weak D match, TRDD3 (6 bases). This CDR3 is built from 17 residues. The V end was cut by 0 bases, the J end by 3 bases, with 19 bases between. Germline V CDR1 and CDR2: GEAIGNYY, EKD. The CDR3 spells CACDTVSGDRPPDKLIF. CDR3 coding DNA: TGTGCCTGTGACACCGTATCGGGGGACAGACCGCCCGATAAACTCATCTTT.

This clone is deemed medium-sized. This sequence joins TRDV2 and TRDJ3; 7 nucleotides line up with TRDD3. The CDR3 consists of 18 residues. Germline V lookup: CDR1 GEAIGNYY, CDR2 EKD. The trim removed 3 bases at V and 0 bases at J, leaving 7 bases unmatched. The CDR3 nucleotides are TGTGCCTGTGACTTACTGGGGATAAGCTCCTGGGACACCCGACAGATGTTTTTC. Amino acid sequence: CACDLLGISSWDTRQMFF.